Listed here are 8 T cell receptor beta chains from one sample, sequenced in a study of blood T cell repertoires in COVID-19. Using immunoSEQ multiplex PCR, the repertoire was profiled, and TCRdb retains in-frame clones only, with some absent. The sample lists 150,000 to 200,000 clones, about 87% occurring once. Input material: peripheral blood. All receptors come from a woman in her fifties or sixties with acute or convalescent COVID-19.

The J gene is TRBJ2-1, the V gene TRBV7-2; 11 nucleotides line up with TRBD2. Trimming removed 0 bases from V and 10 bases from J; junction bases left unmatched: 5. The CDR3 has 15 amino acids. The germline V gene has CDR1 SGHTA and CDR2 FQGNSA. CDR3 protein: CASSLALASGGEQFF. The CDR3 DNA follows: TGTGCCAGCAGCTTAGCGCTGGCTAGCGGGGGGGAGCAGTTCTTC.

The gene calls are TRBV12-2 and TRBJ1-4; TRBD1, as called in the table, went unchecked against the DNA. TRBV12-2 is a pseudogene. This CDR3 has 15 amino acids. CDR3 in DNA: TGTGCAAGTCGCTTAGGACAGGGAAGGGGAGAAAAACTGTTTTTT. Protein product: CASRLGQGRGEKLFF.

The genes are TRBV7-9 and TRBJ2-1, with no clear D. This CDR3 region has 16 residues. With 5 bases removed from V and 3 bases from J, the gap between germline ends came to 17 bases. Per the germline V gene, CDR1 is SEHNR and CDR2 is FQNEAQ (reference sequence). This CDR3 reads CASSRVMAVVYNEQFF. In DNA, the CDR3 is TGTGCCAGCAGCCGGGTTATGGCGGTTGTCTACAATGAGCAGTTCTTC.

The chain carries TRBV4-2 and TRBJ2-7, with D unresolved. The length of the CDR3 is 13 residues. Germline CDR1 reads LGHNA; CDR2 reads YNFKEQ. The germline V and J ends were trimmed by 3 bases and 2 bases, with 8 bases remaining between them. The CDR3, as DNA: TGTGCCAGCAGCCACCCCTCCCCCTACGAGCAGTACTTC. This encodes CASSHPSPYEQYF.

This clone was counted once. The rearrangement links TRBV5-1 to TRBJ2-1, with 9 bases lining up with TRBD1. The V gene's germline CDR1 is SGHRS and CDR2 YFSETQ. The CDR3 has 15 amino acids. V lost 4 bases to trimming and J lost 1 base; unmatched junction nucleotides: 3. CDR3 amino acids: CASSPDRGSYNEQFF. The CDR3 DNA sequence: TGCGCCAGCAGCCCGGACAGGGGATCCTACAATGAGCAGTTCTTC.

This CDR3 reads CAILQARLAGDTGELFF. In DNA, the CDR3 is TGTGCCATCCTGCAGGCCAGGCTAGCGGGAGATACCGGGGAGCTGTTTTTT. V and J are TRBV2 and TRBJ2-2; 10 bases map to TRBD2. Germline trimming cut 10 bases from V and 5 bases from J; bases unmatched to any gene: 16. The germline CDR1 and CDR2 sequences are SNHLY and FYNNEI. The CDR3 is made up of 17 amino acids.

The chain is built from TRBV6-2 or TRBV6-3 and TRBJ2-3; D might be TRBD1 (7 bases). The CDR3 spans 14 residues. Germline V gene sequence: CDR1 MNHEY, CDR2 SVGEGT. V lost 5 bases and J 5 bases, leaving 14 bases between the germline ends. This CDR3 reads CASSPQGGKDTQYF. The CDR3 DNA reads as TGTGCCAGCAGTCCCCAGGGGGGCAAAGATACGCAGTATTTT.

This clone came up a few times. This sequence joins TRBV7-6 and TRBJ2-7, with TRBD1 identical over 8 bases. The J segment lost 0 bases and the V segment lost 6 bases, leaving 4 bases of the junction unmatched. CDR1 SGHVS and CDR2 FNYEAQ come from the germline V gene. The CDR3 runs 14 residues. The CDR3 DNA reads TGTGCCAGCAGTAGGGACAGGAGCTCCTACGAGCAGTACTTC. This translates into CASSRDRSSYEQYF.